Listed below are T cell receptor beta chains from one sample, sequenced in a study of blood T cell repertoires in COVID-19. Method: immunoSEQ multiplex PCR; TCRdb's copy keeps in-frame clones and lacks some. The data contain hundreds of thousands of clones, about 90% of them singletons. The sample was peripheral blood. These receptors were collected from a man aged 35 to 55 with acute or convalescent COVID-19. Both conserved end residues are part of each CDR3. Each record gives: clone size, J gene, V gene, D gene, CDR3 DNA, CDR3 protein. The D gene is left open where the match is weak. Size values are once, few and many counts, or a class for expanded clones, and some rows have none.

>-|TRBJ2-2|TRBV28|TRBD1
TGTGCCAGCAGTTCGAGCCGGGACAGGGTTGCCGGGGAGCTGTTTTTT
CASSSSRDRVAGELFF
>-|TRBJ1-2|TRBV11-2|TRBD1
TGTGCCAGCAGCCATCCGGGACAGGGCCTCTATGGCTACACCTTC
CASSHPGQGLYGYTF
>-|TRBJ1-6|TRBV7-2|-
TGTGCCAGCAGCTTGGGGACACTCTATAATTCACCCCTCCACTTT
CASSLGTLYNSPLHF
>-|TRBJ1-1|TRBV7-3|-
TGTGCCAGCAGCCCTAACCCAAACACTGAAGCTTTCTTT
CASSPNPNTEAFF
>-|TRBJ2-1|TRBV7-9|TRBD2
TGTGCCAGCACCAAACCTAGCGGGGGGGCCAGAAATGAGCAGTTCTTC
CASTKPSGGARNEQFF
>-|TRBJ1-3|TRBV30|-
TGTGCCTGGAGTCGGGGTCGCTCTGGAAACACCATATATTTT
CAWSRGRSGNTIYF
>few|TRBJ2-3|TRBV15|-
TGTGCCACCCGTTTAGCGCCAGTATACACAGATACGCAGTATTTT
CATRLAPVYTDTQYF
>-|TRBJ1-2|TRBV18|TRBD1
TGTGCCAGCTCACCTGTAGACAGGGTATATGGCTACACCTTC
CASSPVDRVYGYTF
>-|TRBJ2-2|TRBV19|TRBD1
TGTGCCAGTACCCCGGGACAGTTTATCGGGGAGCTGTTTTTT
CASTPGQFIGELFF
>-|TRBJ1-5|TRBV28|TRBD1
TGTGCCAGCAGTTCGCTGACAGGGGCTAGCAATCAGCCCCAGCATTTT
CASSSLTGASNQPQHF
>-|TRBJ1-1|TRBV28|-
TGTGCCAGCAGTCTTCCTTCGGCAAGGAGCACTGAAGCTTTCTTT
CASSLPSARSTEAFF
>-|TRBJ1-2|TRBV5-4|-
TGTGCCAGCAGCTTGCCCGACGGGGGCTACACCTTC
CASSLPDGGYTF
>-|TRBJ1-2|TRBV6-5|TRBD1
TGTGCCAGCAGTTACTCTCTTGTTACAGGGGATTATGGCTACACCTTC
CASSYSLVTGDYGYTF
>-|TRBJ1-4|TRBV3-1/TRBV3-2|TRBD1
TGTGCCAGCAGCCAGACAGGGGGCTATAATGAAAAACTGTTTTTT
CASSQTGGYNEKLFF
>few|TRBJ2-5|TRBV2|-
TGTGCCAGCAGTAAAGACAGGCCCCAGTACTTC
CASSKDRPQYF
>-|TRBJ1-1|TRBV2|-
TGTGCCAGCAGTGAGGGCAGGCTCGGGGGTGAAGCTTTCTTT
CASSEGRLGGEAFF
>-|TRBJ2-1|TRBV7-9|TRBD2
TGTGCCAGCAGCTTAGGGACTAGCGGGGGGGCTTACAATGAGCAGTTCTTC
CASSLGTSGGAYNEQFF
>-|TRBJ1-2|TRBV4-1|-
TGCGCCAGCAGCCAAGTTGACGGGGGGAACTATGGCTACACCTTC
CASSQVDGGNYGYTF
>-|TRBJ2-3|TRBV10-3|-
TGTGCCATCAGTGAGGCAGCAGATACGCAGTATTTT
CAISEAADTQYF
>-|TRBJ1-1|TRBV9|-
TGTGCCAGCGCAAGGGGCAGGCAAAACACTGAAGCTTTCTTT
CASARGRQNTEAFF
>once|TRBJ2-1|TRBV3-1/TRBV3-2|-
TGTGCCAGCAGCGTACAATGGTGGCAGTTCTTC
CASSVQWWQFF
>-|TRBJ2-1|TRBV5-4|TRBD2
TGTGCCAGCAGGGCGTTACTAGCGGGGGGGCGCGGTGGTGAGCAGTTCTTC
CASRALLAGGRGGEQFF
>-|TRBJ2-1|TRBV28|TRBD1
TGTGCCAGCAGTTTAGGATTCGGGACAGGGTCCTCCGAGCAGTTCTTC
CASSLGFGTGSSEQFF
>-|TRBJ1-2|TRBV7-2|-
TGTGCCAGCAGCTTACTCGGTGGCAGAAGCGGTGGCTACACCTTC
CASSLLGGRSGGYTF
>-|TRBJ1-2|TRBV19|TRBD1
TGTGCCAGTAGTGTACCGGGACAGGGGAAGTATGGCTACACCTTC
CASSVPGQGKYGYTF
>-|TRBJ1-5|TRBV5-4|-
TGTGCCAGCAGCTCACAGGGTAGCTATCAGCCCCAGCATTTT
CASSSQGSYQPQHF
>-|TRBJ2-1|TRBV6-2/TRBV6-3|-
TGTGCCAGCAGTTACCCCAGGGTTGGCAATGAGCAGTTCTTC
CASSYPRVGNEQFF
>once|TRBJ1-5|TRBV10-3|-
TGTGCCATCAGTGAGTCAGGGGGCAATCAGCCCCAGCATTTT
CAISESGGNQPQHF
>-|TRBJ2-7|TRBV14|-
TGTGCCAGCAGCCATTGGGGCAGCAACGAGCAGTACTTC
CASSHWGSNEQYF
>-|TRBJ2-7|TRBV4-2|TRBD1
TGTGCCAGCAGCCAAGAACAGGGGGGCTCCTACGAGCAGTACTTC
CASSQEQGGSYEQYF
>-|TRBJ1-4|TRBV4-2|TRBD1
TGTGCCAGCAGCTCTTACGGACAGGCCCCTAATGAAAAACTGTTTTTT
CASSSYGQAPNEKLFF
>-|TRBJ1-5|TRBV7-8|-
TGTGCCACCGTCCCTTATCGGCAGGGCCTCAATCAGCCCCAGCATTTT
CATVPYRQGLNQPQHF
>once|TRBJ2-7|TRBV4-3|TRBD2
TGCGCCAGCAGCCAAGAAGCGGGACGGACCTACGAGCAGTACTTC
CASSQEAGRTYEQYF
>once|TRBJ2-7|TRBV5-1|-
TGCGCCAGCAGCTTGGGACTAGGCGGCTACGAGCAGTACTTC
CASSLGLGGYEQYF
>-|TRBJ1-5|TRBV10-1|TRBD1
TGCGCCAGCAGTGAGGGCGTAACCGGGACAGGGGGCCGGCAGCCCCAGCATTTT
CASSEGVTGTGGRQPQHF
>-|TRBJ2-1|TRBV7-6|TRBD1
TGTGCCAGCAGCCCCGGGACAGAGGGTTACAATGAGCAGTTCTTC
CASSPGTEGYNEQFF
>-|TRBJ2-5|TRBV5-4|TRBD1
TGTGCCAGCAGCGCACGTGACAGGGGCCAAGAGACCCAGTACTTC
CASSARDRGQETQYF
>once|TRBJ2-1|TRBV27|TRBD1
TGTGCCAGCAGTCTGCGGACAGGGGATGAGCAGTTCTTC
CASSLRTGDEQFF
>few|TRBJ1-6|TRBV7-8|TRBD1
TGTGCCAGCAGCGTAGGACAGGGATCATCACCCCTCCACTTT
CASSVGQGSSPLHF
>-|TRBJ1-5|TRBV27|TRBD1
TGTGCCAGCAGTCCCAGGGACAGCCTTAATCAGCCCCAGCATTTT
CASSPRDSLNQPQHF
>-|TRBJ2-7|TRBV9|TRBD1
TGTGCCAGCAGCGTACCGGACAGGTGGGTACCCTACGAGCAGTACTTC
CASSVPDRWVPYEQYF
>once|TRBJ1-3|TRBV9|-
TGTGCCAGCAGCGTAGAAAAGGGGCCTGGAAACACCATATATTTT
CASSVEKGPGNTIYF
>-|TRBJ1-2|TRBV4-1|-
TGCGCCAGCAGCCAAGAGGCGGCGCGGGTCTATGGCTACACCTTC
CASSQEAARVYGYTF
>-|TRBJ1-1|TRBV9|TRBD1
TGTGCCAGCAGCCCGACAGGGGTTCGGACTGAAGCTTTCTTT
CASSPTGVRTEAFF
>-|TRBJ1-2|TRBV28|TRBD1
TGTGCCAGCAGTTCCGGACAGGGCAACTATGGCTACACCTTC
CASSSGQGNYGYTF
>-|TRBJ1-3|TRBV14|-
TGTGCCAGCAGCCAAGATAGATACTCTGGAAACACCATATATTTT
CASSQDRYSGNTIYF
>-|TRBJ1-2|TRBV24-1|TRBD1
TGTGCCACCAGTGATTCCATGGACAGGGGAATTGATGGCTACACCTTC
CATSDSMDRGIDGYTF
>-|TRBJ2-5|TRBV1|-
TGCACCAGCAGCCAAGAGTCGAACGGGGTCGAGACCCAGTACTTC
CTSSQESNGVETQYF
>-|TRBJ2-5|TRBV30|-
TGTGCCTTCAAACGGACAGACGGGTACCAAGAGACCCAGTACTTC
CAFKRTDGYQETQYF
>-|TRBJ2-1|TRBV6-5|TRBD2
TGTGCCAGCAGTTACGGCGGGGGGGCCAATGAGCAGTTCTTC
CASSYGGGANEQFF
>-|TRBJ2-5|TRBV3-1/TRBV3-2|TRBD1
TGTGCCAGCAGCCAAGATTCTGGGACAGGGGGCGGGGAGACCCAGTACTTC
CASSQDSGTGGGETQYF
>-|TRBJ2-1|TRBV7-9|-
TGTGCCAGCCCGGGGGGCCACGATGAGCAGTTCTTC
CASPGGHDEQFF
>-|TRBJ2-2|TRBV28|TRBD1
TGTGCCAGCAGTTTGGACAGGGTGAACACCGGGGAGCTGTTTTTT
CASSLDRVNTGELFF